This is a list of T cell receptor beta chains from one sample in a study of shared clonotypes between healthy human individuals. Assay used: immunoSEQ multiplex PCR; TCRdb lists only in-frame clones, some missing. This table holds roughly 2 million clones, nearly 97% found once. Sequencing was done on a sample of naive CD4+ T cells sorted from blood. These receptors were obtained from a man between 18 and 35 years old in good health. Both conserved end residues are trimmed from each CDR3. The D gene is left open where the match is weak. The listing skips clone size in some rows; elsewhere it reads once, few, many or a size class.

>TRBJ1-3|TRBV7-2|TRBD1|NA
ASSLGFTYPGGGGNTIY
>TRBJ1-4|TRBV9|TRBD1|NA
ASSGDRDEKLF
>TRBJ1-5|TRBV30|NA|NA
AWTREADQPQH
>TRBJ2-7|TRBV7-2|NA|NA
ASSLEYYSLYEQY
>TRBJ2-7|TRBV27|TRBD2|NA
ASRGTSGVTGTYEQY
>TRBJ1-5|TRBV19|NA|NA
ASSPSTGNQPQH
>TRBJ1-5|TRBV30|NA|NA
AWSPSRDKSTQH
>TRBJ2-1|TRBV5-5|TRBD2|NA
ASSLGASGKNEQF
>TRBJ1-4|TRBV6-1|NA|NA
ASRATGGTNEKLF
>TRBJ2-1|TRBV19|NA|NA
ASSPQGTTHNEQF
>TRBJ2-7|TRBV6-6|TRBD2|NA
ASKRREEGEQY
>TRBJ1-5|TRBV25-1|NA|few
ASSGPGQPQH
>TRBJ1-6|TRBV30|TRBD1|few
ASRGQINSPLH